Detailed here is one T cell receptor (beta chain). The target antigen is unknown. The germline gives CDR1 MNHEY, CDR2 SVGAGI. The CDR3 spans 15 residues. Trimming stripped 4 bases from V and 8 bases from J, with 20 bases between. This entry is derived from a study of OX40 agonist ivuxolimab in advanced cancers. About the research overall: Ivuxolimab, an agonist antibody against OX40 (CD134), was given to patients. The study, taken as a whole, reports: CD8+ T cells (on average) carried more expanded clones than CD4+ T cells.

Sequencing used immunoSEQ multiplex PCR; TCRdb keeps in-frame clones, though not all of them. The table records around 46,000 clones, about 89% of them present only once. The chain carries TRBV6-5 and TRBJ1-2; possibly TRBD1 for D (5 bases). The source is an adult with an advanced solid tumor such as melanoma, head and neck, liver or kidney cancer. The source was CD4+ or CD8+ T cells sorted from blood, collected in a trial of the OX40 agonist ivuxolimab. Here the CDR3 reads CASSSGTAPLGGYTF. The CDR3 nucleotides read TGTGCCAGCAGTTCCGGGACGGCCCCTTTAGGAGGCTACACCTTC.